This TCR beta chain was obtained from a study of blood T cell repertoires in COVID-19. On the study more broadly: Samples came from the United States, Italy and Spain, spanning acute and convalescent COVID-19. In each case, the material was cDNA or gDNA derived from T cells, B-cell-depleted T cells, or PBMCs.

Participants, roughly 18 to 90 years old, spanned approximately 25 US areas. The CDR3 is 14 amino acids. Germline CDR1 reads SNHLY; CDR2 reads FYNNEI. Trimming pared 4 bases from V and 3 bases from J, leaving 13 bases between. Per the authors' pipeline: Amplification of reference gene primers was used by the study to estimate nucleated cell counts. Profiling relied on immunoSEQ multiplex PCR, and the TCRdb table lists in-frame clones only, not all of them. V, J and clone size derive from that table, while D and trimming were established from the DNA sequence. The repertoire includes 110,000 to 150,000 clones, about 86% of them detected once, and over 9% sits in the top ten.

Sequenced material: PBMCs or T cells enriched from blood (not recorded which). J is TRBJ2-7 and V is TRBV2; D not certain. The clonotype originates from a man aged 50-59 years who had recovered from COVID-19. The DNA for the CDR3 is TGTGCCAGCAGTGTGAATCGAGGTGGCTACGAGCAGTACTTC. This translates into CASSVNRGGYEQYF.